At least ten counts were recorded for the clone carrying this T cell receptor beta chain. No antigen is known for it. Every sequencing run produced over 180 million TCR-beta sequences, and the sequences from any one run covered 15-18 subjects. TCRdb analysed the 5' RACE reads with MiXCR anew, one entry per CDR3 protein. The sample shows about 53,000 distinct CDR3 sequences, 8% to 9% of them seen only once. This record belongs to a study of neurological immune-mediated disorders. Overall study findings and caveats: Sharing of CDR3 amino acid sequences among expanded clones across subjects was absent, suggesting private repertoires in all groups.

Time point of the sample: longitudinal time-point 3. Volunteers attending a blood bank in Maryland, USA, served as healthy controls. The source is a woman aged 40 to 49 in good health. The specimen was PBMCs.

The CDR3 spells CSARGLADYEQYF. CDR3 coding DNA: TGCAGTGCTAGAGGCCTAGCGGACTACGAGCAGTACTTC. The chain employs TRBV20-1 and TRBJ2-7; 7 positions match TRBD2. After removal of 1 base from V and 3 bases from J, the junction contained 3 bases not matched to a gene. Germline CDR1 and CDR2: DFQATT and SNEGSKA (reference sequence). This CDR3 contains 13 residues.